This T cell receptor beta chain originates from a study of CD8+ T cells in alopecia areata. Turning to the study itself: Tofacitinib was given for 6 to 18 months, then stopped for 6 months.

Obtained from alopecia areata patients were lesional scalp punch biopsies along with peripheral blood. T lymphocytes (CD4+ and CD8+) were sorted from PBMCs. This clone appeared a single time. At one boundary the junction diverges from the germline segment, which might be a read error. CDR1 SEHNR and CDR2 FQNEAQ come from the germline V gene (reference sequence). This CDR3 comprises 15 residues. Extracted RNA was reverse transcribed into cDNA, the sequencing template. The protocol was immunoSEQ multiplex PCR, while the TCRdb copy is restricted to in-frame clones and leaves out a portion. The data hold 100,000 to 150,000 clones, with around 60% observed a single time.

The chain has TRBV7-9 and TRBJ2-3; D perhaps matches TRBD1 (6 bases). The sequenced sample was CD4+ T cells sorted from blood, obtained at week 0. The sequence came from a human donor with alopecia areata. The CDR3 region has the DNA TGCGCCAGCAGCCCTACAGGGCCTAGCACAGATACGCAGTATTTT. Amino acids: CASSPTGPSTDTQYF.